Included here is one T cell receptor (beta chain) sequence, with context. Its antigen is unknown. No base qualities exist here, and no much larger clone lies one base off it. This sample was included in a study of cytomegalovirus exposure and HLA in healthy donors (TCRdb year 2017). About the full investigation: In an earlier analysis of approximately 500 of the donors, under 300 Gb of sequence data and some 100 million unique TCR beta sequences from 180 million or so T cells were reported. A separate validation cohort of approximately 130 different subjects was used in addition to the 666-subject first cohort. An early release covering 550 to 650 HLA-typed donors comprised about 300 gigabases of sequencing data and about 90 million unique TCR sequences. Using immunosequencing, the study profiled T cell repertoires from about 620 subjects and related those repertoires to cytomegalovirus serostatus. The study combined high-throughput TCR immunosequencing, statistical association of individual TCRs with disease status, and machine learning to predict cytomegalovirus infection status. A later analysis re-examined previously published TCR beta repertoires from 500 to 700 donors and added high-resolution HLA genotyping to investigate patterns of TCR occurrence. All discovery cohort repertoires had been generated using a single sequencing platform. Typing coverage varied by locus: 629-630 donors for A, B, C, DRB1 and DQB1; under 550 for DQA1; more than 600 for DPA1; more than 450 for DPB1. An earlier analysis of 587 of the donors used high-throughput TCR beta sequencing to judge whether each TCR beta V gene segment behaved as functional or pseudogenic. In the later analysis, no new phenotypic data were used to find candidate immune exposures; instead, reliance was placed on TCR beta sequences and their occurrence across donors. The study aimed to test whether signatures of past pathogen exposure could be identified by cataloging public T cell receptors. Class I and class II HLA loci were covered by the typing at four-digit resolution. Among the roughly 370 genotyped donors, approximately 76% belonged to the genetic ancestry cluster associated with self-reported Caucasian donors. Genome-wide SNP genotypes for about 65% of the 666 donors were used in a later genetic analysis, which treated that subset as a discovery cohort. Several DR-DQ haplotypes were treated as single units for association and clustering because of strong linkage in the cohort. Donor age, sex, ethnicity and CMV serostatus were compiled together with the repertoire data. Among some 410 genotyped donors of the cohort, an average of about 240,000 unique TCR beta nucleotide sequences were sequenced per donor, 15% to 20% of them non-productive.

General findings and caveats noted by the study authors: Presence/absence analyses assumed roughly uniform sequencing depth across donors, an assumption that may not hold. Across donors, most TCR sequences were observed very rarely, whereas some public TCRs were present in many individuals. Because counts were too low, roughly 17 rarely observed V segments, including chromosome 9 orphons, were left out of the earlier analysis of 500 to 650 of the donors. Correlated functional status among segregating V segments might be attributable to linkage disequilibrium, but an unknown experimental factor could not be ruled out. Because some donors lacked HLA typing at each locus, the association tests relied only on the typed subset. When HLA alleles, especially DR and DQ, strongly co-occurred, attributing TCR associations to individual alleles was difficult. In vitro tests confirmed that a few of the cytomegalovirus-associated TCR beta chains recognize cytomegalovirus antigens. In a later genetic analysis, a missense DCLRE1C variant was associated with V-gene and J-gene trimming of TCR beta chains, and the association was replicated in an independent cohort. According to a later analysis, TCR association rates differed among HLA loci, with DRB1 alleles showing the most associated TCRs and HLA-C alleles showing the fewest. The cohort was sequenced for TCR beta chains only, and without alpha or paired-chain data the features that could be detected were limited. The study gave a list of under 200 TCR beta chains associated with cytomegalovirus. A cluster of highly shared sequence variants was judged likely to be a technical artifact of the sequencing pipeline. In a later analysis, HLA-associated TCR beta chains showed more clonal expansion and lower generation probabilities than non-associated chains that were equally common. CMV serostatus was the only immune exposure information available for the cohort. Several of the top co-occurrence clusters appeared to be linked to parvovirus B19, influenza, CMV and Epstein-Barr virus, according to a later analysis. In a later analysis, most CMV-associated TCR beta chains were found to appear HLA-restricted, with HLA associations seemingly driven largely by CMV exposure. The authors suggested that the approach could potentially be generalized to other disease states and immunological phenotypes. According to a later genetic analysis, donors in an Asian-associated ancestry cluster had fewer N-insertions in productive TCRs than the approximately 670-donor mean. The 87-base-pair reads could not distinguish some IMGT-functional V segments, including TRBV6-2 and TRBV6-3, so those segments were excluded. A further reported finding was that TCR beta sequences accurately predicted the HLA-A and HLA-B alleles for most subjects in the first cohort. Specific HLA alleles were associated with 18,000 or so TCR beta sequences at a false discovery rate of 0.05 in a later analysis. Broadly in line with IMGT annotations, most TCR beta V segments showed up in productive rearrangements about 90% or about 30% of the time in an earlier analysis of 587 of the donors. In both the original and validation cohorts, the classifier was reported to diagnose cytomegalovirus status with high specificity and sensitivity.

The method was the immunoSEQ multiplex PCR assay. The multiplex PCR relied on a mix of 60 forward primers for TCR Vbeta segments and 13 reverse primers for TCR Jbeta segments. A multiplex PCR assay on genomic DNA amplified the CDR3 region of rearranged TCR beta genes. On the Illumina HiSeq System, the amplified TCR beta libraries were sequenced as 87-base-pair reads. The authors' pipeline ran thus. Across the 500 to 750 repertoires, a later analysis counted roughly 77 million unique TCR beta chains, 9 million to 14 million of which were shared by at least two donors. Raw reads were error-corrected and collapsed into unique sequences with a nearest-neighbor algorithm that merged closely related sequences to remove PCR and sequencing errors. V, D and J gene segments were assigned by aligning CDR3 sequences to IMGT reference sequences. For a sequence to be retained, a match of at least six nucleotides to both a V gene segment and a J gene segment was required. Rearrangements were classified as productive when the CDR3 lacked stop codons and remained in frame with V and J, and all other rearrangements were classified as non-productive. Following IMGT convention, CDR3 was defined as the stretch from the second conserved V-encoded cysteine to the conserved J-encoded phenylalanine. The earlier analysis of around 640 of the donors excluded sequences that lacked an unambiguous match to a single V gene segment. In an earlier analysis of roughly 600 of the donors, a V segment was called functional when productive rearrangements were above 56.7%, and segregating when the standard deviation between donors exceeded 5%. To diagnose cytomegalovirus status from the catalog of TCR beta chain sequences, a statistical classification framework was built. In a later analysis, V and J genes were assigned by comparing TCR nucleotide sequences against IMGT/GENE-DB human TR gene sequences. The TCRdist pipeline was used in a later analysis to assign CDR3 sequences and most-parsimonious VDJ recombination scenarios. A later analysis defined each TCR beta chain by its CDR3 amino acid sequence plus V-gene family, and excluded reads lacking a unique V-gene family. To address suspected cross-contamination and a sequencing artifact, a later analysis removed roughly 580 highly shared, low-generation-probability nucleotide sequences. For each public chain, a later analysis derived a clonal expansion index from normalized ranks of inferred template counts within each repertoire. In a later analysis, generation probabilities were computed with a VDJ recombination model fitted to out-of-frame rearrangements, and the resulting probabilities were checked against IGoR. Hypergeometric tests were used in a later analysis to score TCR-TCR, TCR-HLA and TCR-CMV co-occurrence, with a repertoire-size bias correction applied to the TCR pairs. To estimate false discovery rates, a later analysis permuted the HLA or CMV assignments 20 times. In a later analysis, co-occurring TCRs were grouped using DBSCAN, with TCRdist sequence similarity added in when clustering inside HLA-allele-positive subsets. For co-occurrence clustering, repertoires with fewer than 30,000 or more than 120,000 public chains were excluded, along with roughly 5 repertoires with anomalous nucleotide sharing. TCRdb retrieved this table from immuneACCESS and kept in-frame rearrangements only. Not all clones are present; in checked studies, unresolved V genes account for under half, and no reason is known for the remainder. Clone size and the V and J calls come from that table; the DNA yielded D and trimming. The sample table records about 130,000 clones; approximately 80% of these occur just once. More than 0.95% of the sample belongs to the ten largest clones.

The cohort comprised around 690 healthy bone marrow donors. At the time of sampling, every cohort member was nominally healthy, though immune exposures that went unrecorded were likely present. The donor was CMV seronegative and was included in the group of about 350 seronegative cohort members. Each donor provided a peripheral blood sample, and peripheral blood mononuclear cells were used for TCR beta sequencing. Genomic DNA extraction from the blood cell samples was performed with the Qiagen DNeasy Blood Extraction Kit. Cut back by 3 bases and 1 base, the V and J ends lie 7 bases apart. The CDR3, from cysteine to phenylalanine, totals 14 residues. Just CDR3 DNA is preserved here, 42 bases in frame from base 1. Reading the germline V gene gives CDR1 SNHLY and CDR2 FYNNEI.

Sequenced: PBMCs. The rearranged segments are TRBV2 and TRBJ1-5, with no D gene named confidently. This clonotype was obtained from a man aged 50-60 years in good health and CMV-seronegative. The sequence in DNA is TGTGCCAGCAGTGAGGTGAGCAGCAATCAGCCCCAGCATTTT. Protein translation: CASSEVSSNQPQHF.